This TCR beta chain was recorded in a study of blood T cells in healthy people across ages. Each donor supplied roughly 9.2 milliliters of peripheral blood. A J-beta primer mix and a sample-barcoded 5' primer were used in a second PCR of about 7 to 12 cycles. TCRdb reprocessed the 5' RACE reads via MiXCR and lists one record per CDR3 protein. The sample yields roughly 800,000 distinct CDR3 sequences, just under 25% seen once. This clonotype was counted once. CDR1 is SGHTA and CDR2 is FQGNSA in the germline V gene. The V and J ends lost 1 base and 0 bases respectively, with 19 bases between them. The CDR3 sequence is 19 residues long. The same data also went into a second study, on T cells of mothers and their children. That work adds: Both sample barcodes and 2-4 random nucleotides came from the M1S primer of the second PCR.

The source is a boy aged 5-17 years in good health. The sequenced material came from blood. The V gene is TRBV7-2, the J gene TRBJ1-5; D not certain. CDR3 DNA: TGTGCCAGCAGCTTAGTGGGAGGGTCAGGAGGATATAGCAATCAGCCCCAGCATTTT. Amino acids: CASSLVGGSGGYSNQPQHF.